The rows below give T cell receptor beta chains drawn from one sample of a study of T cell responses to AZD1222 COVID-19 vaccine. This table comes from immunoSEQ multiplex PCR, and its TCRdb copy is limited to in-frame clones, with some not included. The profile shows 110,000 or so clones, 88% of them singletons. Sequences were derived from peripheral blood, sampled on day 0 of AZD1222 vaccination. Receptors originate from an adult in good health. Each CDR3 is given without its conserved first and last residue.

J,length,V,CDR3
TRBJ1-3,14,TRBV5-1,ASSLELGSSGNTIY
TRBJ2-1,13,TRBV7-2,ASSSQGWGHNEQF
TRBJ2-7,10,TRBV27,ASSFLGYEQY
TRBJ1-3,13,TRBV28,ASSEQGARGNTIY
TRBJ2-2,15,TRBV7-6,ASSLVAGGRSTGELF
TRBJ1-2,9,TRBV3-1/TRBV3-2,ASSRRDGYT
TRBJ2-1,13,TRBV27,ASSLYAGVNNEQF
TRBJ2-7,12,TRBV3-1/TRBV3-2,ASSGTAGRYEQY
TRBJ1-1,15,TRBV7-9,ASSRTRPGQGATEAF
TRBJ1-1,14,TRBV4-2,ASSYQAGRTNTEAF
TRBJ2-5,14,TRBV7-2,ASSLAGTSGQETQY
TRBJ1-5,11,TRBV6-5,ASRQDSNQPQH
TRBJ2-6,13,TRBV5-1,ASSSGGAGANVLT
TRBJ2-1,11,TRBV6-1,ASSEASYNEQF
TRBJ2-4,15,TRBV7-9,ASSLKLQGAAKNIQY
TRBJ1-2,11,TRBV12-3/TRBV12-4,ASSSSVNYGYT
TRBJ1-1,14,TRBV11-3,ASSSPGGQGGQEAF
TRBJ2-3,19,TRBV4-1,ASSQESPSVGASPSTDTQY
TRBJ1-1,13,TRBV5-1,ASSQEGVDDTEAF
TRBJ2-2,11,TRBV27,ASWRGGGGELF
TRBJ1-1,14,TRBV18,ASSPIGGTDNTEAF
TRBJ2-7,17,TRBV6-2/TRBV6-3,ASSLGAGRKGQRAYEQY
TRBJ1-2,13,TRBV7-3,ASSPFGEGAGGYT
TRBJ2-3,14,TRBV28,ASSGLAGASTDTQY
TRBJ2-2,14,TRBV28,ASNPRGQGISGELF
TRBJ2-3,11,TRBV6-5,ASRAGGTDTQY
TRBJ2-7,13,TRBV2,ASSEIFDRSYEQY
TRBJ2-5,12,TRBV28,ARPKSAKKETQY
TRBJ1-3,17,TRBV19,ASNQQGGTGDHSGNTIY
TRBJ2-7,11,TRBV10-3,AIGREGAYEQY
TRBJ1-2,14,TRBV18,ASSPGLQETNYGYT
TRBJ1-6,14,TRBV4-1,ASSQSGAPYNSPLH